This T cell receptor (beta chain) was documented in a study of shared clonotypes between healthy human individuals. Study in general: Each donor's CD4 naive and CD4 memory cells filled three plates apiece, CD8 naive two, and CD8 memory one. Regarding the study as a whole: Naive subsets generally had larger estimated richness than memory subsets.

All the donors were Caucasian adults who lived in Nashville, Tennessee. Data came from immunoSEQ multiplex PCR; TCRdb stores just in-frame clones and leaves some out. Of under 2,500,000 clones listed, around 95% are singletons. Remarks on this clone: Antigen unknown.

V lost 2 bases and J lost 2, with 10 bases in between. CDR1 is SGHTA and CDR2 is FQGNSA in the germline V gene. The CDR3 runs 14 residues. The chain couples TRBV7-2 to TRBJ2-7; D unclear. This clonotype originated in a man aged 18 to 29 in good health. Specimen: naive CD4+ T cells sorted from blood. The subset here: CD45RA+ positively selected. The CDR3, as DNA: TGTGCCAGCAGCTTAATTAACTCGGCCTACGAGCAGTACTTC. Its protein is CASSLINSAYEQYF.